Following are 21 T cell receptor beta chains from one sample sequenced in a study of blood T cell repertoires in COVID-19. Sequencing used immunoSEQ multiplex PCR; TCRdb keeps in-frame clones, though not all of them. Of about 270,000 clones in the sample, around 93% are singletons; the top ten hold 2.5% to 3%. Sequenced sample: PBMCs or T cells enriched from blood (not recorded which). The receptors were sampled from a middle-aged man who had been exposed to COVID-19.

The V and J genes are TRBV29-1 and TRBJ2-7; D not resolved. CDR1 is SQVTM, CDR2 ANQGSEA, per germline. This CDR3 is built from 16 residues. V lost 7 bases to trimming and J lost 2 bases, with 24 bases between them. The CDR3 sequence: CSAIRLGRRQAYEQYF. Written as DNA, the CDR3 is TGCAGCGCCATTAGGCTGGGTAGGCGACAAGCCTACGAGCAGTACTTC.

The gene calls are TRBV6-1 and TRBJ2-7, with D tentatively TRBD1 (5 bases). Germline CDR1 is MNHNS and CDR2 is SASEGT. V was pared by 2 bases and J by 3 bases, with 11 bases between. This CDR3 spans 14 amino acids. CDR3 coding DNA: TGTGCCAGCAGTGAATATAGGGGCGACTACGAGCAGTACTTC. This encodes CASSEYRGDYEQYF.

The chain uses TRBV2 and TRBJ1-4; D is undetermined. V was clipped by 5 bases and J by 4 bases, with 5 bases between them. The CDR3 length is 12 residues. Germline-derived CDR1 and CDR2 are SNHLY and FYNNEI. The CDR3 bases are TGTGCCAGCAGTTTCAATAATGAAAAACTGTTTTTT. Amino acids: CASSFNNEKLFF.

This sequence joins TRBV5-6 and TRBJ2-1, with TRBD2 matching 11 bases. The CDR3 totals 17 residues. CDR1 is SGHDT and CDR2 is YYEEEE in the germline V gene. Trimming removed 0 bases from V and 7 bases from J; junction bases left unmatched: 9. This chain's CDR3 is CASSLARLAGIRNEQFF. DNA of the CDR3: TGTGCCAGCAGCTTGGCCCGACTAGCGGGAATTAGGAATGAGCAGTTCTTC.

V and J are TRBV6-2 or TRBV6-3 and TRBJ2-7; no reliable D call. Trimming cost V 2 bases and J 0 bases, with 8 bases left between them. Germline loops: CDR1 MNHEY, CDR2 SVGEGT. The CDR3 loop spans 14 amino acids. This CDR3 is CASSYDSPSYEQYF. The CDR3 DNA reads as TGTGCCAGCAGTTACGATAGCCCCTCCTACGAGCAGTACTTC.

The rearrangement uses TRBV7-9 and TRBJ1-1; TRBD1 aligns across 7 bases. With 7 bases clipped from V and 4 bases from J, the junction kept 3 bases outside the gene matches. Germline V gene lookup returns CDR1 SEHNR and CDR2 FQNEAQ (reference sequence). The CDR3 runs to 12 residues. CDR3 in DNA: TGTGCCAGCAACAGGGGTAGCACTGAAGCTTTCTTT. Its protein is CASNRGSTEAFF. The whole variable domain, filled in from reference TRBV7-9 and TRBJ1-1, reads DTGVSQNPRHKITKRGQNVTFRCDPISEHNRLYWYRQTLGQGPEFLTYFQNEAQLEKSRLLSDRFSAERPKGSFSTLEIQRTEQGDSAMYLCASNRGSTEAFFGQGTRLTVV.

This sequence joins TRBV7-3 and TRBJ1-2, with unresolved D. The germline gives CDR1 SGHTA, CDR2 FQGTGA. Trimming pared 5 bases from V and 2 bases from J, leaving 9 bases between. This CDR3 contains 13 residues. CDR3 amino acids: CASSPGRNYGYTF. The CDR3 nucleotides are TGTGCCAGCAGCCCGGGAAGAAACTATGGCTACACCTTC.

This rearrangement joins TRBV12-3 or TRBV12-4 to TRBJ2-1, with D maybe TRBD1 (6 bases). CDR3 length equals 12 residues. The V end was cut by 6 bases, the J end by 9 bases, with 12 bases between. The CDR3 coding sequence is TGTGCCAGCAGCAACAGGGAAAGTGAGCAGTTCTTC. Translated, it gives CASSNRESEQFF.

The V call is TRBV11-3, the J call TRBJ2-7; TRBD1 matches at 10 bases. CDR1 and CDR2 (germline): SGHNT, YENEEA. Losses at the gene ends were 6 bases for V and 4 bases for J; bases not matched to a gene: 3. This CDR3 is 13 amino acids long. CDR3 region: CASRGQGTYEQYF. As DNA, the CDR3 is TGTGCCAGCAGGGGACAGGGGACTTACGAGCAGTACTTC. The complete variable domain, with remaining parts taken from reference TRBV11-3 and TRBJ2-7, reads EAGVVQSPRYKIIEKKQPVAFWCNPISGHNTLYWYLQNLGQGPELLIRYENEEAVDDSQLPKDRFSAERLKGVDSTLKIQPAELGDSAVYLCASRGQGTYEQYFGPGTRLTVT.

The CDR3 reads CASSLDSGIYEQYF. The CDR3 bases are TGTGCCAGCAGCTTAGATTCAGGGATCTACGAGCAGTACTTC. This sequence joins TRBV11-3 and TRBJ2-7; D might be TRBD1 (5 bases). Germline values: CDR1 SGHNT, CDR2 YENEEA. Trimming removed 0 bases from V and 3 bases from J, with 9 bases in between. The CDR3 loop spans 14 amino acids.

The chain employs TRBV7-9 and TRBJ1-1, with D unresolved. Germline V CDR1 and CDR2: SEHNR, FQNEAQ (reference sequence). With 1 base removed from V and 2 bases from J, the gap between germline ends came to 11 bases. This CDR3 has 15 residues. CDR3 loop: CASSLDSVLNTEAFF. Written as DNA, the CDR3 is TGTGCCAGCAGCTTAGACTCTGTCCTAAACACTGAAGCTTTCTTT.

This clone was recorded only once. The chain carries TRBV5-5 and TRBJ2-7, with 7 bases matching TRBD1. This CDR3 spans 15 amino acids. The V gene end was trimmed by 2 bases and the J gene end by 6 bases; junction bases not matched to a gene: 11. Germline loops: CDR1 SGHKS, CDR2 YYEKEE (reference sequence). For the CDR3, the DNA is TGTGCCAGCAGCTTAGAACAGGGGTCATATGGCGAGCAGTACTTC. Protein sequence: CASSLEQGSYGEQYF.

This rearrangement joins TRBV3-1 (or the pseudogene TRBV3-2) to TRBJ1-3, with TRBD1 matching 9 bases. The CDR3 sequence is 17 residues long. The germline V gene has CDR1 LGHDT and CDR2 YNNKEL (reference sequence). The junction had 7 bases not matched to a gene; V was cut back by 4 bases and J by 0 bases. CDR3 region: CASSLRTGANSGNTIYF. As DNA, the CDR3 is TGTGCCAGCAGCCTAAGGACAGGGGCCAACTCTGGAAACACCATATATTTT.

The rearrangement links TRBV7-9 to TRBJ1-4; 7 nucleotides agree with TRBD1. This CDR3 is built from 14 residues. Germline V CDR1 and CDR2: SEHNR, FQNEAQ (reference sequence). Trimming cost V 6 bases and J 4 bases; bases outside gene matches: 5. CDR3 sequence reads: CASSLDRVNEKLFF. The CDR3 nucleotides read TGTGCCAGCAGTCTCGACAGGGTTAATGAAAAACTGTTTTTT.

The J gene is TRBJ2-3, the V gene TRBV11-3; no clear D gene. CDR3 size: 13 residues. Germline V gene data show CDR1 as SGHNT and CDR2 as YENEEA. Trimming left V 2 bases short and J 6 bases short, with 9 bases between. The CDR3 sequence is CASSLYPGDTQYF. The CDR3 coding sequence is TGTGCCAGCAGCTTATATCCCGGGGATACGCAGTATTTT.

Only a few counts were recorded for this clone. The chain combines TRBV29-1 with TRBJ1-1; D gene uncertain. Trimming took 3 bases from V and 0 from J, leaving 2 bases between them. This CDR3 region has 11 residues. Germline V gene sequence: CDR1 SQVTM, CDR2 ANQGSEA. The DNA for the CDR3 is TGCAGCGTTGATATGAACACTGAAGCTTTCTTT. This translates into CSVDMNTEAFF.

V usage is TRBV7-8 and J usage is TRBJ2-7; D gene ambiguous. The CDR3 is made up of 13 amino acids. In germline, CDR1 is SGHVS, CDR2 FQNEAQ. Trimming left V 3 bases short and J 1 base short, with 7 bases between. The CDR3 here is CASSFSDSYEQYF. As DNA, the CDR3 is TGTGCCAGCAGCTTCTCAGATTCCTACGAGCAGTACTTC.

The CDR3 nucleotides read TGTGCCAGCAGTTTTTTTGTGGGCAGCAGCGGCGGCTACACCTTC. Residues: CASSFFVGSSGGYTF. The chain recombines TRBV27 with TRBJ1-2; no clear D gene. CDR3 length: 15 residues. Per germline, CDR1 MNHEY and CDR2 SMNVEV (reference sequence). V lost 3 bases, J lost 8 bases, and 19 bases lay in between.

This chain uses TRBV2 with TRBJ2-7, with no clear D. With 2 bases removed from V and 2 bases from J, the gap between germline ends came to 4 bases. The CDR3 has 12 amino acids. CDR1 and CDR2 from the germline V gene are SNHLY and FYNNEI. CDR3 protein: CASSESAYEQYF. The CDR3 DNA follows: TGTGCCAGCAGTGAATCGGCCTACGAGCAGTACTTC.

Points on this clone: This CDR3 is also generated by other DNA sequences in the sample. V gene TRBV5-1 combines with J gene TRBJ2-1, with 7 bases identical to TRBD1. CDR1 and CDR2 from the germline V gene are SGHRS and YFSETQ. J gave up 4 bases and V 0 bases, and 4 bases lay outside the gene matches. This CDR3 is 15 amino acids long. CDR3 amino acids: CASSLGQGPYNEQFF. CDR3 nucleotide sequence: TGCGCCAGCAGCTTGGGACAGGGCCCTTACAATGAGCAGTTCTTC.

The DNA of the CDR3 is TGTGCCAGCAGCCGCGGACAGGCCACCGAGCAGTACTTC. Residues: CASSRGQATEQYF. V and J are TRBV3-1 (or the pseudogene TRBV3-2) and TRBJ2-7, with TRBD1 matching over 7 bases. Germline CDR1 LGHDT, CDR2 YNNKEL (reference sequence). CDR3 length: 13 residues. V trimming: 4 bases; J trimming: 6 bases; junction bases outside the gene matches: 6.